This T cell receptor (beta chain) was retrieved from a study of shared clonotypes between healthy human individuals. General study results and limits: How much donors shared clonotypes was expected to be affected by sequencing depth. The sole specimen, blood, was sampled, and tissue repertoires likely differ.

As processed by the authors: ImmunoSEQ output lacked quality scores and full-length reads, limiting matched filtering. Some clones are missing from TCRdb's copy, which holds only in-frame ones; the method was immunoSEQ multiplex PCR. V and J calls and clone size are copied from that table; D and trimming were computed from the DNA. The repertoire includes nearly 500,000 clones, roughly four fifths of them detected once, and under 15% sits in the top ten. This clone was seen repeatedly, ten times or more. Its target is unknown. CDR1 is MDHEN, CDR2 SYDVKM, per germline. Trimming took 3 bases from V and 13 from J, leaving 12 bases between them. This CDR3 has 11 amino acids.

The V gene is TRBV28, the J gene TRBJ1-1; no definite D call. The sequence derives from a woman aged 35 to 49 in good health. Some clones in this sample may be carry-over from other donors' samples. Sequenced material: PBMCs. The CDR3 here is CASSFGVKNFF. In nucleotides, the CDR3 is TGTGCCAGCAGTTTCGGGGTCAAGAATTTCTTT.